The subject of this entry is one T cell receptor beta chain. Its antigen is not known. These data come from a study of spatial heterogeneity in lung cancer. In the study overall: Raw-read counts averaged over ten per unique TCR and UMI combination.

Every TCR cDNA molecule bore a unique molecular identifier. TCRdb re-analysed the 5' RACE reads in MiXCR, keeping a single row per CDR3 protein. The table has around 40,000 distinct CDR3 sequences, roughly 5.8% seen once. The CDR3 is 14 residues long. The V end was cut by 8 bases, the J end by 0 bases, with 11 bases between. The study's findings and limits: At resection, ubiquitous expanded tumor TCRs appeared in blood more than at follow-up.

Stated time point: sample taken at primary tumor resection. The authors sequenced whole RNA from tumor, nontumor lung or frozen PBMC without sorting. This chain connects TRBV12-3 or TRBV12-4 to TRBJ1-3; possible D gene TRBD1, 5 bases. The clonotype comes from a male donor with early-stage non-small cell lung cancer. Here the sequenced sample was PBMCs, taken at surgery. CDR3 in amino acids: CASRRVISGNTIYF. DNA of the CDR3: TGTGCCAGCCGCAGGGTCATCTCTGGAAACACCATATATTTT.